This passage covers 20 T cell receptor beta chains from one sample sequenced in a study of T cells in localized non-small cell lung cancer. Generated by immunoSEQ multiplex PCR, the TCRdb table keeps only in-frame clones and is missing some. The sample records approximately 100,000 clones, approximately 91% being singletons. The material sequenced was PBMCs, taken before any cancer treatment. The receptors originated from a woman aged 40-75 years with stage II squamous cell lung carcinoma.

The chain combines TRBV30 with TRBJ2-7; D unclear. The CDR3 is 11 amino acids. Germline lookup yields CDR1 GTSNPN and CDR2 SVGIG (reference sequence). V was trimmed by 2 bases and J by 3 bases, leaving 5 bases between them. The CDR3 protein is CAWSTLYEQYF. In DNA form, the CDR3 reads TGTGCCTGGAGTACCCTCTACGAGCAGTACTTC.

This chain uses TRBV11-2 with TRBJ2-1; 9 bases align to TRBD1. CDR1 is SGHAT, CDR2 FQNNGV, per germline. The CDR3 covers 16 residues. The V gene end was trimmed by 2 bases and the J gene end by 6 bases; junction bases not matched to a gene: 8. CDR3 nucleotides: TGTGCCAGCAGCTTACCTCAGACAGGGGGGAGCAATGAGCAGTTCTTC. Encoded protein: CASSLPQTGGSNEQFF.

The V and J genes are TRBV5-1 and TRBJ2-7; 7 positions match TRBD2. The CDR3 extends over 16 amino acids. Trimming cost V 1 base and J 2 bases; bases outside gene matches: 9. The germline gives CDR1 SGHRS, CDR2 YFSETQ. CDR3 residues: CASSLWREPLPYEQYF. For the CDR3, the DNA is TGCGCCAGCAGCTTGTGGCGGGAGCCCCTTCCCTACGAGCAGTACTTC.

This chain uses TRBV25-1 with TRBJ1-1; D gene ambiguous. CDR3 length: 13 residues. V gave up 5 bases and J gave up 4 bases, with 11 bases separating them. The germline gives CDR1 MGHDK, CDR2 SYGVNS. CDR3 region: CASSKRRVTEAFF. In nucleotides, the CDR3 is TGTGCCAGCAGTAAGAGGCGAGTCACTGAAGCTTTCTTT. The whole variable domain, remainder taken from reference TRBV25-1 and TRBJ1-1, is EADIYQTPRYLVIGTGKKITLECSQTMGHDKMYWYQQDPGMELHLIHYSYGVNSTEKGDLSSESTVSRIRTEHFPLTLESARPSHTSQYLCASSKRRVTEAFFGQGTRLTVV.

The chain is built from TRBV7-9 and TRBJ1-2; the match to TRBD1 covers 9 bases. Germline V gene lookup returns CDR1 SEHNR and CDR2 FQNEAQ (reference sequence). Germline trimming cut 8 bases from V and 5 bases from J; bases unmatched to any gene: 9. This CDR3 has 14 residues. The CDR3 DNA sequence: TGTGCCAGCTCCGGGACAGGGTCCGTGTATGGCTACACCTTC. Its protein product is CASSGTGSVYGYTF.

This clone was picked up one time. J is TRBJ1-1 and V is TRBV6-1; D uncertain. Looked up from germline, CDR1 is MNHNS and CDR2 is SASEGT. The CDR3 is 13 residues long. Trimming left V 7 bases short and J 4 bases short, with 13 bases between. The CDR3 nucleotides are TGTGCCAGCACCGGACCAGGCCGCACTGAAGCTTTCTTT. Residues: CASTGPGRTEAFF.

Note on this clone: This sample includes further DNA sequences coding for the same CDR3. The chain is built from TRBV6-1 and TRBJ1-6; tentative D call: TRBD1 (5 bases). The CDR3 loop spans 14 amino acids. Deletions cut 4 bases from V and 2 bases from J, with 6 bases between. Germline V lookup: CDR1 MNHNS, CDR2 SASEGT. CDR3 loop: CASSAGPYNSPLHF. CDR3 coding DNA: TGTGCCAGCAGTGCGGGACCCTATAATTCACCCCTCCACTTT.

V usage is TRBV7-2 and J usage is TRBJ2-3; D possibly corresponds to TRBD1 (5 bases). Germline-derived CDR1 and CDR2 are SGHTA and FQGNSA. V dropped 1 base and J dropped 2 bases, with 13 bases sitting between them. This CDR3 region has 16 residues. In DNA form, the CDR3 reads TGTGCCAGCAGCTTAGGTGGTGGGGCCACCACAGATACGCAGTATTTT. Translating it yields CASSLGGGATTDTQYF.

The chain carries TRBV7-9 and TRBJ2-7, with D unclear. The germline gives CDR1 SEHNR, CDR2 FQNEAQ (reference sequence). The CDR3 consists of 14 residues. Trimming pared 1 base from V and 0 bases from J, leaving 7 bases between. The CDR3 bases are TGTGCCAGCAGCTTAGAGTACGGCTCCTACGAGCAGTACTTC. Translation: CASSLEYGSYEQYF.

This clone was observed a handful of times. The DNA for the CDR3 is TGTGCCAGCAGTGAGATAGGGGGGCGGACAACTAATGAAAAACTGTTTTTT. Residues: CASSEIGGRTTNEKLFF. The chain has TRBV6-1 and TRBJ1-4; tentatively, D is TRBD1 (6 bases). Trimming took off 3 bases at V and 0 bases at J, with 14 bases between the two ends. The germline gives CDR1 MNHNS, CDR2 SASEGT. The CDR3 totals 17 residues.

The rearrangement joins TRBV11-2 to TRBJ1-2; D might be TRBD1 (5 bases). Trimming took off 6 bases at V and 4 bases at J, with 9 bases between the two ends. CDR1 is SGHAT, CDR2 FQNNGV, per germline. The CDR3 has 12 residues. The CDR3 reads CASRGGSYGYTF. The CDR3 DNA follows: TGTGCCAGCAGGGGGGGGTCCTATGGCTACACCTTC.

V usage is TRBV5-1 and J usage is TRBJ1-5; 7 bases agree with TRBD1. This CDR3 contains 15 residues. J gave up 7 bases and V 0 bases, and 7 bases lay outside the gene matches. Germline V CDR1 and CDR2: SGHRS, YFSETQ. The CDR3 region is CASSLAGQGDQPQHF. Written as DNA, the CDR3 is TGCGCCAGCAGCTTGGCCGGGCAGGGGGACCAGCCCCAGCATTTT.

This clone was picked up one time. This sequence joins TRBV7-8 and TRBJ1-2; D perhaps matches TRBD1 (5 bases). CDR1 and CDR2 from the germline V gene are SGHVS and FQNEAQ. CDR3 length: 15 residues. Trimming cost V 1 base and J 3 bases, with 12 bases left between them. The CDR3, as DNA: TGTGCCAGCAGCTTAGATTTGGCGGGGCACTATGGCTACACCTTC. This translates into CASSLDLAGHYGYTF.

The rearrangement links TRBV19 to TRBJ1-5; 9 bases are shared with TRBD1. The germline gives CDR1 LNHDA, CDR2 SQIVND (reference sequence). This CDR3 region has 14 residues. V lost 1 base, J lost 7 bases, and 2 bases stayed unmatched. DNA for the CDR3: TGTGCCAGTAGTATAGGGGACAGGGAGCAGCCCCAGCATTTT. Protein: CASSIGDREQPQHF. The variable domain in full, with the rest retrieved from reference TRBV19 and TRBJ1-5, is DGGITQSPKYLFRKEGQNVTLSCEQNLNHDAMYWYRQDPGQGLRLIYYSQIVNDFQKGDIAEGYSVSREKKESFPLTVTSAQKNPTAFYLCASSIGDREQPQHFGDGTRLSIL.

V is TRBV19 and J is TRBJ1-1; D gene ambiguous. CDR3 length: 17 amino acids. Germline CDR1 LNHDA, CDR2 SQIVND (reference sequence). Trimming took 4 bases from V and 6 from J, leaving 24 bases between them. CDR3 residues: CASSTLAGRTMGAEAFF. The CDR3 nucleotides are TGTGCCAGTAGTACCCTGGCGGGTCGGACGATGGGAGCTGAAGCTTTCTTT. The full variable domain, rest sourced from reference TRBV19 and TRBJ1-1, is DGGITQSPKYLFRKEGQNVTLSCEQNLNHDAMYWYRQDPGQGLRLIYYSQIVNDFQKGDIAEGYSVSREKKESFPLTVTSAQKNPTAFYLCASSTLAGRTMGAEAFFGQGTRLTVV.

This chain uses TRBV28 with TRBJ1-4; D call uncertain. The CDR3 runs 16 residues. The germline V and J ends were trimmed by 3 bases and 0 bases, with 11 bases remaining between them. Germline V gene data show CDR1 as MDHEN and CDR2 as SYDVKM. The CDR3 protein is CASSLGRRTTNEKLFF. CDR3 bases: TGTGCCAGCAGTTTGGGCAGGAGAACAACTAATGAAAAACTGTTTTTT.

The rearrangement links TRBV10-3 to TRBJ1-2; D call uncertain. CDR3 length: 13 amino acids. Germline V gene sequence: CDR1 ENHRY, CDR2 SYGVKD. V was cut by 0 bases and J by 5 bases, with 7 bases left in between. The chain's CDR3 is CAISESTGYGYTF. The CDR3 region has the DNA TGTGCCATCAGTGAGTCGACGGGATATGGCTACACCTTC.

The chain carries TRBV6-6 and TRBJ2-3; D perhaps matches TRBD1 (6 bases). The V end lost 4 bases, the J end lost 6 bases, and 14 bases lay between the germline ends. The CDR3 spans 14 residues. Germline values: CDR1 MNHNY, CDR2 SVGAGI (reference sequence). DNA of the CDR3: TGTGCCAGCAGTTTATTGGGGGCACCGGATACGCAGTATTTT. This gives the protein CASSLLGAPDTQYF.

The chain couples TRBV27 to TRBJ1-2; TRBD1 matches 9 bases. In germline, CDR1 is MNHEY, CDR2 SMNVEV (reference sequence). The length of the CDR3 is 15 residues. V lost 6 bases to trimming and J lost 2 bases; unmatched junction nucleotides: 7. CDR3: CASRPSGTGNYGYTF. The CDR3 DNA follows: TGTGCCAGCAGGCCATCCGGGACAGGGAACTATGGCTACACCTTC.

This sequence joins TRBV5-4 and TRBJ2-2, with D possibly TRBD1 on 5 matching bases. CDR1 and CDR2 from the germline V gene are SGHNT and YYREEE (reference sequence). Between the trimmed V and J ends, which lost 2 bases and 1 base, there was a span of 9 bases. The CDR3 has 15 amino acids. CDR3 amino acids: CASSFGALNTGELFF. The CDR3 nucleotides are TGTGCCAGCAGCTTTGGGGCCCTGAACACCGGGGAGCTGTTTTTT.